This T cell receptor beta chain emerged from a study of cytomegalovirus exposure and HLA in healthy donors. Overall study context: About 85 million unique TCR sequences came from HLA-typed donors in an early release. General observations from the study: In a later analysis, a missense DCLRE1C variant was linked to TCR beta V- and J-gene trimming. The records held CMV serostatus as the only immune exposure information.

Primers for the PCR totalled 60 Vbeta and 13 Jbeta. Measured with immunoSEQ multiplex PCR; TCRdb has only the in-frame clones, and not every one. The sample includes about 140,000 clones, 73% of them seen just once. This clone has only a few counts. Its antigen remains unknown. The sequence derives from a human donor in good health. The sequencing input was PBMCs.

Here the CDR3 reads CASSLPDRSNEQYF. The CDR3 DNA follows: TGTGCCAGCAGTCTCCCGGACAGGAGTAACGAGCAGTACTTC. This sequence joins TRBV6-6 and TRBJ2-7, with 7 bases lining up with TRBD1. Germline V lookup: CDR1 MNHNY, CDR2 SVGAGI (reference sequence). The CDR3 is made up of 14 amino acids. Unmatched junction bases numbered 9, after V lost 5 bases and J lost 5 bases.